These 6 T cell receptor beta chains share one sample of origin, sequenced in a study of graft-versus-host responses after intestinal transplantation. Produced via immunoSEQ multiplex PCR; TCRdb's table is partial and in-frame only. This sample has more than 65,000 clones; approximately 90% occur once, and the top ten carry more than 0.35%. These receptors are not linked to any known antigen. Here the sequenced sample was unstimulated CD8+ T cells sorted from spleen or lymph node cells, taken before transplant. All receptors come from a human donor who was the organ donor for an intestinal transplant.

For this clone: In the same sample, other DNA sequences code for this CDR3. This chain joins TRBV30 and TRBJ2-7; 7 positions match TRBD1. The V segment lost 3 bases and the J segment 7 bases; nucleotides outside the gene matches: 12. From germline, CDR1 is GTSNPN and CDR2 SVGIG (reference sequence). The CDR3 extends over 14 amino acids. The CDR3 region is CAWRIPGQGDEQYF. The CDR3 bases are TGTGCCTGGAGAATTCCCGGGCAGGGGGATGAGCAGTACTTC.

This rearrangement joins TRBV10-3 to TRBJ2-7; D gene uncertain. The CDR3 consists of 13 residues. CDR1 ENHRY and CDR2 SYGVKD come from the germline V gene. V lost 3 bases and J lost 5, with 11 bases in between. CDR3 residues: CAISDPLRHEQYF. CDR3 bases: TGTGCCATCAGTGATCCCCTGCGGCACGAGCAGTACTTC.

V gene TRBV28 combines with J gene TRBJ2-7; D possibly corresponds to TRBD1 (6 bases). The germline CDR1 and CDR2 sequences are MDHEN and SYDVKM. The CDR3 is 13 residues long. V was pared by 3 bases and J by 4 bases, with 10 bases between. The CDR3 spells CASSLGTYYEQYF. In nucleotides, the CDR3 is TGTGCCAGCAGTTTGGGGACATATTACGAGCAGTACTTC.

This chain links TRBV19 with TRBJ1-2, with D hard to call. Trimming pared 7 bases from V and 2 bases from J, leaving 14 bases between. From germline, CDR1 is LNHDA and CDR2 SQIVND (reference sequence). There are 14 residues in the CDR3. CDR3 sequence: CASNPGTANYGYTF. CDR3 in DNA: TGTGCCAGTAACCCGGGAACGGCGAACTATGGCTACACCTTC.

The chain couples TRBV11-2 to TRBJ2-7; a weak D match, TRBD2 (5 bases). CDR3 size: 16 residues. Germline V gene lookup returns CDR1 SGHAT and CDR2 FQNNGV. With 1 base removed from V and 0 bases from J, the gap between germline ends came to 13 bases. CDR3 in amino acids: CASSLALRGSSYEQYF. CDR3 nucleotides: TGTGCCAGCAGCTTAGCTTTGAGAGGGAGCTCCTACGAGCAGTACTTC.

A word on this clone: Other DNA sequences in this specimen translate into the identical CDR3. The CDR3 DNA follows: TGTGCCAGCAGTTTACTTGGGGGGTCCTACGAGCAGTACTTC. Translating it yields CASSLLGGSYEQYF. The gene calls are TRBV27 and TRBJ2-7, with a possible D match to TRBD2 (6 bases). Trimming pared 2 bases from V and 1 base from J, leaving 9 bases between. Germline V lookup: CDR1 MNHEY, CDR2 SMNVEV (reference sequence). This CDR3 comprises 14 residues.